This entry lists 20 T cell receptor beta chains sequenced from one sample in a study of Graves' ophthalmopathy and Graves' hyperthyroidism. RNA transcripts served as template for amplifying TCR beta CDR3 sequences. An opening RT-PCR round employed HTBI primers and preceded a second-round multiplex PCR. TCRdb re-analysed the multiplex PCR reads in MiXCR, keeping a single row per CDR3 protein. In the table there are about 390,000 distinct CDR3 sequences, roughly 17% of which are singletons. The sequenced sample was peripheral blood. The receptors derive from an adult woman with stable Graves' hyperthyroidism.

This clonotype was counted ten times or more. The CDR3 here is CASSLNAPGAGNTIYF. The CDR3 DNA follows: TGTGCCAGCAGTTTAAATGCCCCGGGGGCTGGAAACACCATATATTTT. J is TRBJ1-3 and V is TRBV28; possible D gene TRBD1, 5 bases. The germline V gene has CDR1 MDHEN and CDR2 SYDVKM. This CDR3 spans 16 amino acids. V lost 2 bases and J 2 bases, leaving 13 bases between the germline ends.

V usage is TRBV18 and J usage is TRBJ1-1, with 8 bases aligning to TRBD1. Germline V lookup: CDR1 KGHSH, CDR2 LQKENI. Trimming removed 2 bases from V and 8 bases from J; junction bases left unmatched: 4. The CDR3 totals 13 residues. This chain's CDR3 is CASSPWTGKEAFF. CDR3 bases: TGTGCCAGCTCACCATGGACAGGGAAAGAAGCTTTCTTT. Variable domain in full (rest from reference TRBV18 and TRBJ1-1): NAGVMQNPRHLVRRRGQEARLRCSPMKGHSHVYWYRQLPEEGLKFMVYLQKENIIDESGMPKERFSAEFPKEGPSILRIQQVVRGDSAAYFCASSPWTGKEAFFGQGTRLTVV.

This clonotype was observed many times. The chain uses TRBV29-1 and TRBJ2-5; D unclear. Germline V gene sequence: CDR1 SQVTM, CDR2 ANQGSEA. The CDR3 extends over 11 amino acids. The ends were cut back, 7 bases at V and 1 base at J, with 7 bases in the middle. CDR3 nucleotides: TGCAGCGGAGAATTCCAAGAGACCCAGTACTTC. Translating it yields CSGEFQETQYF.

The sample holds many counts of this clonotype. V usage is TRBV19 and J usage is TRBJ1-1; TRBD1 matches 8 bases. The CDR3 loop spans 15 amino acids. Germline CDR1 LNHDA, CDR2 SQIVND (reference sequence). Trimming at V came to 6 bases and at J to 0 bases, leaving 6 bases not matched to a gene. The CDR3: CASSGQGLMNTEAFF. The DNA of the CDR3 is TGTGCCAGTAGCGGACAGGGACTCATGAACACTGAAGCTTTCTTT.

The sample holds many counts of this clonotype. V gene TRBV27 combines with J gene TRBJ1-1, with 8 bases fitting TRBD1. With 5 bases clipped from V and 0 bases from J, the junction kept 5 bases outside the gene matches. CDR3 length: 15 residues. Germline V gives CDR1 MNHEY, CDR2 SMNVEV (reference sequence). CDR3 loop: CASSARQGMNTEAFF. The CDR3 bases are TGTGCCAGCAGTGCTCGACAGGGGATGAACACTGAAGCTTTCTTT.

This clonotype has ten or more counts. The V gene is TRBV7-2, the J gene TRBJ2-5; a possible D gene is TRBD2 (6 bases). Germline V gene data show CDR1 as SGHTA and CDR2 as FQGNSA. V was cut by 4 bases and J by 4 bases, with 10 bases left in between. The CDR3 is 13 amino acids. The CDR3 loop reads CASSSLGGETQYF. CDR3 sequence (DNA): TGTGCCAGCAGCTCCCTGGGAGGAGAGACCCAGTACTTC.

In nucleotides, the CDR3 is TGTGCCAGCAGTTGGGGACAGGGGGGAAGGAACACTGAAGCTTTCTTT. Residues: CASSWGQGGRNTEAFF. The rearrangement uses TRBV27 and TRBJ1-1; TRBD1 agrees at 11 bases. Trimming took 4 bases from V and 1 from J; bases not matched to a gene: 5. In germline, CDR1 is MNHEY, CDR2 SMNVEV (reference sequence). The CDR3 runs 16 residues.

This clonotype was seen a handful of times. The chain has TRBV4-1 and TRBJ1-4; D uncertain. Germline V lookup: CDR1 MGHRA, CDR2 YSYEKL. This CDR3 is 16 amino acids long. V dropped 1 base and J dropped 4 bases, with 13 bases sitting between them. As DNA, the CDR3 is TGCGCCAGCAGCCAAGTAGGCGGCAGGTATAATGAAAAACTGTTTTTT. Amino acid sequence: CASSQVGGRYNEKLFF.

There are many counts of this clonotype. The genes are TRBV19 and TRBJ2-2; tentatively, D is TRBD1 (5 bases). Germline assignment: CDR1 LNHDA and CDR2 SQIVND (reference sequence). The CDR3 has 13 amino acids. The germline V and J ends were trimmed by 11 bases and 0 bases, with 10 bases remaining between them. The CDR3 spells CAAKGTNTGELFF. In nucleotides, the CDR3 is TGTGCCGCCAAGGGGACGAACACCGGGGAGCTGTTTTTT.

At least ten counts were recorded for this clonotype. The chain has TRBV4-1 and TRBJ1-1; D gene unclear. V lost 0 bases to trimming and J lost 0 bases, with 8 bases between them. CDR1 is MGHRA and CDR2 is YSYEKL in the germline V gene. The CDR3 totals 15 residues. The CDR3 protein is CASSQDYFMNTEAFF. In nucleotides, the CDR3 is TGCGCCAGCAGCCAAGACTACTTTATGAACACTGAAGCTTTCTTT.

The table lists this clonotype with many counts. The chain combines TRBV5-4 with TRBJ1-1; D is uncertain. CDR3 length equals 15 residues. V lost 3 bases to trimming and J lost 0 bases, with 12 bases between them. Germline CDR1 and CDR2: SGHNT and YYREEE (reference sequence). The CDR3 DNA is TGTGCCAGCAGCTCCTCAGGACCGCTGAACACTGAAGCTTTCTTT. It specifies CASSSSGPLNTEAFF. Combining the CDR3 with reference TRBV5-4 and TRBJ1-1 gives the whole variable domain ETGVTQSPTHLIKTRGQQVTLRCSSQSGHNTVSWYQQALGQGPQFIFQYYREEENGRGNFPPRFSGLQFPNYSSELNVNALELDDSALYLCASSSSGPLNTEAFFGQGTRLTVV.

A few counts support this clonotype. This may be a read error, as it is one base from a much larger clone. The rearrangement uses TRBV28 and TRBJ1-1; unclear D gene. From germline, CDR1 is MDHEN and CDR2 SYDVKM. The CDR3 contains 13 residues. Here the CDR3 reads CASHGLPGTEASF. The CDR3 DNA follows: TGTGCCAGTCACGGCCTTCCAGGCACTGAAGCTTCCTTT.

This clonotype came up many times. The chain has TRBV2 and TRBJ1-5, with D unclear. This CDR3 has 15 residues. CDR1 and CDR2 from the germline V gene are SNHLY and FYNNEI. With 5 bases removed from V and 1 base from J, the gap between germline ends came to 12 bases. CDR3 sequence (DNA): TGTGCCAGCAGTTGGTTCCCTGGGAGCAATCAGCCCCAGCATTTT. This gives the protein CASSWFPGSNQPQHF.

This clonotype was recorded a few times. The conserved closing phenylalanine or tryptophan is absent in this CDR3, likely reflecting a read error. This chain connects TRBV6-2 or TRBV6-3 to TRBJ1-1; TRBD1 might be the D (6 bases). V lost 7 bases and J 1 base, leaving 13 bases between the germline ends. CDR1 and CDR2 (germline): MNHEY, SVGEGT. The CDR3 length is 14 residues. The CDR3 sequence: CASTLMGQNTEAFS. The CDR3 DNA sequence: TGTGCCAGCACTTTAATGGGACAGAACACTGAAGCTTTCTCT.

This clonotype was recorded many times. This rearrangement joins TRBV10-3 to TRBJ2-7, with 7 bases fitting TRBD1. V lost 3 bases and J lost 6; bases outside the gene matches: 5. Germline values: CDR1 ENHRY, CDR2 SYGVKD. The CDR3 length is 13 residues. The CDR3 coding sequence is TGTGCCATCAGTGAACAGGGGCTAGTCGAGCAGTACTTC. Protein: CAISEQGLVEQYF.

V is TRBV2 and J is TRBJ2-7; TRBD1 matches 9 bases. This CDR3 region has 12 residues. Germline CDR1 is SNHLY and CDR2 is FYNNEI. Trimming took 11 bases from V and 1 from J; bases not matched to a gene: 3. CDR3 sequence (DNA): TGTGCCGGGGGACAGGGATCCTACGAGCAGTACTTC. Residues: CAGGQGSYEQYF.

This clonotype was seen a few times. Sequence at one end of the junction differs from germline and may be a read error. The J gene is TRBJ2-2, the V gene TRBV29-1; 7 bases match TRBD1. Germline V gene data show CDR1 as SQVTM and CDR2 as ANQGSEA. The CDR3 is made up of 13 amino acids. As DNA, the CDR3 is TGCAGCGTTGCTGTACAGGGGACCGGGGAGCTGTGTTTT. Its protein product is CSVAVQGTGELCF.

In its sample, this clonotype was seen once. The chain uses TRBV12-3 or TRBV12-4 and TRBJ2-7; TRBD1 might be the D (6 bases). CDR3 length: 11 residues. V lost 5 bases and J lost 12, with 14 bases in between. DNA of the CDR3: TGTGCCAGCAGTCGAGGGGACACTAGGTACTTC. Protein: CASSRGDTRYF.

This clonotype was observed a few times. The chain's CDR3 is CASSLRPRAAGSNTEAFF. The CDR3 DNA is TGCGCCAGCAGCTTACGTCCCCGGGCTGCTGGGTCGAACACTGAAGCTTTCTTT. This sequence joins TRBV5-1 and TRBJ1-1; D not certain. CDR1 and CDR2 from the germline V gene are SGHRS and YFSETQ. V was trimmed by 2 bases and J by 1 base, leaving 21 bases between them. The CDR3 is made up of 18 amino acids.

This clonotype was counted at least ten times. The V and J genes are TRBV5-1 and TRBJ1-1; no clear D gene. Trimming left V 1 base short and J 1 base short, with 11 bases between. CDR3 length equals 15 residues. Germline CDR1 reads SGHRS; CDR2 reads YFSETQ. The CDR3 loop is CASSLKERGNTEAFF. The CDR3 DNA sequence: TGCGCCAGCAGCTTGAAGGAGCGGGGGAACACTGAAGCTTTCTTT.